The rows below give T cell receptor beta chains drawn from one sample of a study of OX40 agonist ivuxolimab in advanced cancers. Method: immunoSEQ multiplex PCR; TCRdb's copy keeps in-frame clones and lacks some. The top ten hold around 2% of the sample, which has tens of thousands of clones, around 81% seen once. Source: CD4+ or CD8+ T cells sorted from blood, taken in a trial of the OX40 agonist ivuxolimab. These receptors were collected from an adult with an advanced solid tumor such as melanoma, head and neck, liver or kidney cancer. Both conserved end residues are trimmed from each CDR3.

v_call: TRBV6-1; j_call: TRBJ2-7; cdr3_aa: ASMRSLGPAYEQY
v_call: TRBV5-4; j_call: TRBJ2-1; cdr3_aa: ASSRGLDDTEQF
v_call: TRBV19; j_call: TRBJ2-7; cdr3_aa: ASSTRTGVYEQY
v_call: TRBV30; j_call: TRBJ2-3; cdr3_aa: AWSRVLGGPPSTDTQY
v_call: TRBV19; j_call: TRBJ1-1; cdr3_aa: ASSRTPTRDTEAF
v_call: TRBV7-9; j_call: TRBJ2-1; cdr3_aa: ASSIRTGTGHNEQF
v_call: TRBV5-1; j_call: TRBJ2-1; cdr3_aa: ASSPVPGTGGNNEQF
v_call: TRBV2; j_call: TRBJ2-5; cdr3_aa: ASIRDTQETQY
v_call: TRBV9; j_call: TRBJ1-4; cdr3_aa: ASSVAGGAGEKLF
v_call: TRBV30; j_call: TRBJ2-1; cdr3_aa: AWSSDPHAGGSNEQF
v_call: TRBV7-8; j_call: TRBJ1-5; cdr3_aa: ASSLAMTGSNQPQH
v_call: TRBV6-5; j_call: TRBJ2-6; cdr3_aa: ASSYSRQGAANVLT
v_call: TRBV9; j_call: TRBJ1-5; cdr3_aa: ASSGPQGNQPQH
v_call: TRBV6-5; j_call: TRBJ2-3; cdr3_aa: ASRGARGGVDTQY
v_call: TRBV5-1; j_call: TRBJ1-3; cdr3_aa: ASSLGGQSGNTIY
v_call: TRBV10-3; j_call: TRBJ2-5; cdr3_aa: AISGGRLRETQY
v_call: TRBV6-6; j_call: TRBJ1-4; cdr3_aa: ASSYRDRVEKLF
v_call: TRBV9; j_call: TRBJ2-5; cdr3_aa: ASSVVPGGAETQY
v_call: TRBV5-1; j_call: TRBJ1-3; cdr3_aa: ASSLSRDGSSGNTIY
v_call: TRBV20-1; j_call: TRBJ1-2; cdr3_aa: SAISNYGYT
v_call: TRBV6-1; j_call: TRBJ1-2; cdr3_aa: ASSEEGTGWEDYGYT
v_call: TRBV5-1; j_call: TRBJ1-1; cdr3_aa: ASSLTDLVNTEAF
v_call: TRBV11-2; j_call: TRBJ2-3; cdr3_aa: ASSLGLRGDTQY
v_call: TRBV10-1; j_call: TRBJ1-6; cdr3_aa: ASSVGQADSPLH
v_call: TRBV5-1; j_call: TRBJ1-4; cdr3_aa: ASSPKGGGDEKLF
v_call: TRBV11-3; j_call: TRBJ1-1; cdr3_aa: ASSFDGGQGAEAF
v_call: TRBV30; j_call: TRBJ2-1; cdr3_aa: AWSVRGGVYNEQF
v_call: TRBV30; j_call: TRBJ1-3; cdr3_aa: AWSPTGVGNTIY
v_call: TRBV4-2; j_call: TRBJ2-4; cdr3_aa: ASSKGLAGDIAKNIQY
v_call: TRBV11-1; j_call: TRBJ2-7; cdr3_aa: ASSLDLASGDYEQY
v_call: TRBV7-3; j_call: TRBJ1-1; cdr3_aa: ASSLTRNTEAF
v_call: TRBV5-6; j_call: TRBJ1-5; cdr3_aa: ASSRSGGRGRQPQH
v_call: TRBV4-3; j_call: TRBJ2-2; cdr3_aa: ASSQDRLLGAGELF
v_call: TRBV6-5; j_call: TRBJ2-7; cdr3_aa: ASRDSGGLYEQY
v_call: TRBV5-6; j_call: TRBJ1-3; cdr3_aa: ASSLDSFGNTIY
v_call: TRBV9; j_call: TRBJ1-1; cdr3_aa: ASSVQMSTEAF
v_call: TRBV9; j_call: TRBJ1-1; cdr3_aa: ASSVATDNTEAF
v_call: TRBV5-1; j_call: TRBJ2-1; cdr3_aa: ASSSLEGGPNEQF
v_call: TRBV2; j_call: TRBJ2-3; cdr3_aa: ASRQGSRDTQY
v_call: TRBV2; j_call: TRBJ1-5; cdr3_aa: ASRRGNPDQPQH
v_call: TRBV5-6; j_call: TRBJ1-2; cdr3_aa: ASSRIDREYYGYT
v_call: TRBV7-3; j_call: TRBJ2-1; cdr3_aa: ASSLTGRGRPYNEQF
v_call: TRBV28; j_call: TRBJ1-5; cdr3_aa: ASSPAGTGGQPQH
v_call: TRBV28; j_call: TRBJ2-6; cdr3_aa: ASNQPGGPRSGANVLT
v_call: TRBV7-6; j_call: TRBJ2-3; cdr3_aa: ASSPLVGREGRDTQY
v_call: TRBV5-4; j_call: TRBJ2-3; cdr3_aa: ASSLASTSGSTDTQY
v_call: TRBV28; j_call: TRBJ1-6; cdr3_aa: ASQVANSPLH
v_call: TRBV7-3; j_call: TRBJ2-1; cdr3_aa: ASSLGRDSNNEQF
v_call: TRBV7-9; j_call: TRBJ2-1; cdr3_aa: ASSLGGTRAFSEQF
v_call: TRBV5-1; j_call: TRBJ2-1; cdr3_aa: ASSPRSGRPNEQF
v_call: TRBV29-1; j_call: TRBJ1-2; cdr3_aa: SVEWTDYGYT
v_call: TRBV2; j_call: TRBJ1-2; cdr3_aa: ASSLQGNGYT
v_call: TRBV28; j_call: TRBJ1-5; cdr3_aa: ASSLRQFEPQH
v_call: TRBV10-3; j_call: TRBJ1-6; cdr3_aa: ASTPTGPNSPLH
v_call: TRBV29-1; j_call: TRBJ2-4; cdr3_aa: SGLGRHPASGGRAKNIQY
v_call: TRBV30; j_call: TRBJ1-1; cdr3_aa: ASRRGTNTEAF
v_call: TRBV4-2; j_call: TRBJ1-6; cdr3_aa: ASSQVGGGISPLH
v_call: TRBV2; j_call: TRBJ2-7; cdr3_aa: ASSPTYEQY